This entry describes one T cell receptor (beta chain). As yet, its antigen is unknown. The PCR used 60 Vbeta and 13 Jbeta primers. This table comes from immunoSEQ multiplex PCR, and its TCRdb copy is limited to in-frame clones, with some not included. This table has about 200,000 clones, about three quarters appearing once. The CDR3 spans 15 residues. The germline CDR1 and CDR2 sequences are SGDLS and YYNGEE. V dropped 3 bases and J dropped 6 bases, with 18 bases sitting between them. The data are from a study of cytomegalovirus exposure and HLA in healthy donors. Overall study results and limits: Later analysis associated a missense DCLRE1C variant with TCR beta V- and J-gene trimming.

The V gene is TRBV9, the J gene TRBJ1-2; no definite D call. The TCR comes from a man between 35 and 55 years old in good health and CMV-seronegative. Specimen: PBMCs. The CDR3 here is CASSGILENRHGYTF. DNA for the CDR3: TGTGCCAGCAGCGGTATTTTAGAAAACCGCCATGGCTACACCTTC.